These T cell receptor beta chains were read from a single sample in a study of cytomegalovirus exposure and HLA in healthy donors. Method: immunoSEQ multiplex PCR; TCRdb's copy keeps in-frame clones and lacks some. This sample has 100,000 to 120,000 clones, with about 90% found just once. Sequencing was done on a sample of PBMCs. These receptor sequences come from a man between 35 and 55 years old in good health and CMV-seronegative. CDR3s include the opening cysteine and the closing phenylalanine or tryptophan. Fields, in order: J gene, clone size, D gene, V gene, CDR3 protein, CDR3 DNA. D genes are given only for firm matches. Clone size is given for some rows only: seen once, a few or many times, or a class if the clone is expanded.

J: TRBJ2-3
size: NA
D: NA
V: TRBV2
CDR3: CASLSESSTDTQYF
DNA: TGTGCCAGCTTGAGTGAATCTAGCACAGATACGCAGTATTTT

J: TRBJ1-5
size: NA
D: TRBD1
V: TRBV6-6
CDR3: CASSYSGTVGQPQHF
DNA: TGTGCCAGCAGTTACTCCGGGACAGTAGGACAGCCCCAGCATTTT

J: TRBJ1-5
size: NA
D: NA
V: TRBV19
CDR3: CASTPDRGSNQPQHF
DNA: TGTGCCAGTACCCCGGACCGGGGAAGCAATCAGCCCCAGCATTTT

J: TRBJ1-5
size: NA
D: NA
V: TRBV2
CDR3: CASSGDTEGSPQHF
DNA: TGTGCCAGCAGTGGGGATACGGAGGGATCGCCCCAGCATTTT

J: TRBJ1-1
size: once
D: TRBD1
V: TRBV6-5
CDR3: CAVGQGMNTEAFF
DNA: TGTGCCGTTGGACAGGGGATGAACACTGAAGCTTTCTTT

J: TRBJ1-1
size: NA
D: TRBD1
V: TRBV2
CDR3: CASTYRGLNTEAFF
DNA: TGTGCCAGCACGTACAGGGGCTTGAACACTGAAGCTTTCTTT

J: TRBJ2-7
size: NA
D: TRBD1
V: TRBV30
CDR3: CAWSVPTKDRVLGYEQYF
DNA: TGTGCCTGGAGTGTACCCACAAAGGACAGGGTGCTAGGCTACGAGCAGTACTTC

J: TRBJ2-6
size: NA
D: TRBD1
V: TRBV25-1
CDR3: CASSDGQGNIAGANVLTF
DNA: TGTGCCAGCAGTGACGGACAGGGGAATATCGCTGGGGCCAACGTCCTGACTTTC

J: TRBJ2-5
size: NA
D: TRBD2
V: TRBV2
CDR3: CASRLAGAPQETQYF
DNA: TGTGCCAGTCGACTAGCGGGGGCTCCCCAAGAGACCCAGTACTTC

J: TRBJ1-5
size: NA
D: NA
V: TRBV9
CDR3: CASSKDRSLQPQHF
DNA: TGTGCCAGCAGCAAGGACAGAAGTCTTCAGCCCCAGCATTTT

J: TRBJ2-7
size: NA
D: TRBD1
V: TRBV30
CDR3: CAWSADRFPYEQYF
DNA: TGTGCCTGGAGCGCGGACAGGTTTCCCTACGAGCAGTACTTC

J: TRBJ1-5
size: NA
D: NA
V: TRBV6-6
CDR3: CASSPGHSNSNQPQHF
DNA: TGTGCCAGCAGCCCCGGACATTCCAATAGCAATCAGCCCCAGCATTTT

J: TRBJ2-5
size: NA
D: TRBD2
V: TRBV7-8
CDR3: CASSLAASGGQETQYF
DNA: TGTGCCAGCAGCTTAGCGGCTAGCGGGGGCCAAGAGACCCAGTACTTC

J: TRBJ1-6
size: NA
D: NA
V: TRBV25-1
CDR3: CASSEVESSYNSPLHF
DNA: TGTGCCAGCAGTGAAGTAGAAAGCTCCTATAATTCACCCCTCCACTTT

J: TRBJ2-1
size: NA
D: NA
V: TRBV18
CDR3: CASSPRSTRFGGDEQFF
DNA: TGTGCCAGCTCACCACGATCCACAAGGTTCGGCGGAGATGAGCAGTTCTTC

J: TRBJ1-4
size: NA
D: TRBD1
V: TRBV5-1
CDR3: CASSLGGQGGEKLFF
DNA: TGCGCCAGCAGCTTGGGGGGACAGGGTGGTGAAAAACTGTTTTTT

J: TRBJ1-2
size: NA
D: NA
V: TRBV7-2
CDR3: CASSFGQLFYGYTF
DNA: TGTGCCAGCAGCTTCGGACAGCTTTTCTATGGCTACACCTTC

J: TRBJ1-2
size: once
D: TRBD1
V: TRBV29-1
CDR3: CSAYRTGDGYTF
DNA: TGCAGCGCATACCGGACAGGGGATGGCTACACCTTC

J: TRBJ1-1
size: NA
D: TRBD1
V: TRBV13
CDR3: CASSLGTGTGGVEAFF
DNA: TGTGCCAGCAGCTTGGGAACGGGGACAGGGGGTGTAGAAGCTTTCTTT

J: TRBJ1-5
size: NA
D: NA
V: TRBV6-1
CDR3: CASSEASGITSNQPQHF
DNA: TGTGCCAGCAGTGAAGCCAGCGGGATCACAAGCAATCAGCCCCAGCATTTT

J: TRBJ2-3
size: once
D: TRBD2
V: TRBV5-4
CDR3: CASSLGGGARADTQYF
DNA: TGTGCCAGCAGCTTGGGCGGGGGGGCGAGGGCAGATACGCAGTATTTT

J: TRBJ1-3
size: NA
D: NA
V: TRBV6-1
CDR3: CASSEGRTVGNTIYF
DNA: TGTGCCAGCAGTGAGGGGCGGACAGTTGGAAACACCATATATTTT

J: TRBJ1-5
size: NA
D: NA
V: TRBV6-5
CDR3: CASSYGPLPNQPQHF
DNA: TGTGCCAGCAGTTATGGGCCGCTTCCTAATCAGCCCCAGCATTTT

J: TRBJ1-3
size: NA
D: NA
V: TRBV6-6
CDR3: CASSTVVGANTIYF
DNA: TGTGCCAGCAGTACCGTTGTAGGGGCAAACACCATATATTTT

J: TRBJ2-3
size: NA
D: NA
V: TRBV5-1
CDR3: CASSYPQGSTDTQYF
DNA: TGCGCCAGCAGCTATCCACAGGGCAGCACAGATACGCAGTATTTT

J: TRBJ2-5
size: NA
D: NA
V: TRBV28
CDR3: CASLGAPNQETQYF
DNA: TGTGCCAGCCTAGGGGCACCCAACCAAGAGACCCAGTACTTC

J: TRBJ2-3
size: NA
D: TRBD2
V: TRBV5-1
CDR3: CASSAWTSGNTDTQYF
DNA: TGCGCCAGCAGCGCCTGGACTAGCGGTAACACAGATACGCAGTATTTT

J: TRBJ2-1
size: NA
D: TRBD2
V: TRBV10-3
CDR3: CAISAYSGGGYNEQFF
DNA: TGTGCCATCAGCGCGTACAGCGGGGGGGGCTACAATGAGCAGTTCTTC

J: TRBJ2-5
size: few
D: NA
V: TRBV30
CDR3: CAWSSLETQYF
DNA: TGTGCCTGGAGTTCCTTGGAGACCCAGTACTTC